Shown below are 14 T cell receptor beta chains from a single sample sequenced in a study of blood T cells in healthy people across ages. Sample-barcoded 5' priming and a J-beta primer mix drove a second PCR of about 6 to 12 cycles. MiXCR, run by TCRdb on the 5' RACE reads, gives a single entry per CDR3 protein. The table has over 600,000 distinct CDR3 sequences, over 20% seen once. The specimen sequenced was blood. The receptor source for this set is a man between 65 and 85 years old in good health.

This chain connects TRBV7-3 to TRBJ2-3; 7 bases fit TRBD2. Germline lookup yields CDR1 SGHTA and CDR2 FQGTGA. This CDR3 contains 12 residues. V was clipped by 8 bases and J by 8 bases; unmatched bases: 7. CDR3 in DNA: TGTGCCAGCGGGGGGACTACGGGTACGCAGTATTTT. Its protein product is CASGGTTGTQYF.

This clonotype was counted only a few times. The chain links TRBV29-1 to TRBJ2-5; D gene unclear. Per the germline V gene, CDR1 is SQVTM and CDR2 is ANQGSEA. The CDR3 runs to 11 residues. Trimming pared 3 bases from V and 3 bases from J, leaving 5 bases between. The CDR3 bases are TGCAGCGTTGAGACGAAAGAGACCCAGTACTTC. Its translation is CSVETKETQYF.

The chain uses TRBV5-1 and TRBJ2-3, with 8 bases fitting TRBD1. CDR1 is SGHRS, CDR2 YFSETQ, per germline. This CDR3 has 15 amino acids. The V and J ends lost 4 bases and 4 bases, in that order; junction bases with no gene match: 8. The CDR3 is CASSLDPGQADTQYF. As DNA, the CDR3 is TGCGCCAGCAGCCTGGACCCGGGACAGGCAGATACGCAGTATTTT.

This rearrangement joins TRBV20-1 to TRBJ2-3; TRBD2 agrees at 9 bases. The CDR3 spans 15 residues. J gave up 4 bases and V 0 bases, and 5 bases lay outside the gene matches. Germline lookup yields CDR1 DFQATT and CDR2 SNEGSKA (reference sequence). CDR3 DNA sequence: TGCAGTGCTAGAGAGGTAGCGGGAGACCCAGATACGCAGTATTTT. Amino acids: CSAREVAGDPDTQYF.

This clonotype was seen only a few times. An end of the junction differs from the germline gene, which may be a read error. The gene calls are TRBV7-3 and TRBJ2-5, with D possibly being TRBD1 (5 bases). The germline gives CDR1 SGHTA, CDR2 FQGTGA. This CDR3 has 14 residues. As DNA, the CDR3 is TGTGCCAGCAGCCTAACGACAGAGAAAGAGACCCAGTACTTC. Its protein product is CASSLTTEKETQYF.

V is TRBV27 and J is TRBJ1-5; maybe TRBD1 (5 bases). The V gene lost 2 bases and the J gene lost 2 bases, with 10 bases spanning the gap. Looked up from germline, CDR1 is MNHEY and CDR2 is SMNVEV (reference sequence). This CDR3 comprises 15 residues. The CDR3 region has the DNA TGTGCCAGCAGTTTAGGGCCAGGGCGCAATCAGCCCCAGCATTTT. It specifies CASSLGPGRNQPQHF.

There are many counts of this clonotype. The genes are TRBV5-1 and TRBJ1-1; D ambiguous. This CDR3 contains 13 residues. CDR1 and CDR2 (germline): SGHRS, YFSETQ. V lost 6 bases and J lost 2, with 11 bases in between. CDR3 residues: CASTPLGNTEAFF. The CDR3 DNA sequence: TGCGCCAGCACCCCGCTCGGAAACACTGAAGCTTTCTTT.

The gene calls are TRBV7-9 and TRBJ1-2, with D perhaps TRBD1 (6 bases). The germline V gene has CDR1 SEHNR and CDR2 FQNEAQ (reference sequence). The CDR3 has 12 residues. V was clipped by 4 bases and J by 8 bases, with 11 bases between them. CDR3 sequence reads: CASSSGTLGYTF. CDR3 coding DNA: TGTGCCAGCAGCTCCGGGACATTAGGCTACACCTTC.

This clonotype was seen repeatedly, ten times or more. V usage is TRBV12-3 or TRBV12-4 and J usage is TRBJ1-2; no reliable D call. Deletions cut 0 bases from V and 5 bases from J, with 10 bases between. The CDR3 spans 14 residues. The CDR3 region has the DNA TGTGCCAGCAGTTTAGCGCCCCCCGAGTATGGCTACACCTTC. It encodes CASSLAPPEYGYTF.

This clonotype was recorded a few times. The V and J genes are TRBV5-5 and TRBJ1-5, with D perhaps matching TRBD1 (5 bases). CDR3 length equals 15 residues. Trimming took off 4 bases at V and 3 bases at J, with 14 bases between the two ends. The germline V gene has CDR1 SGHKS and CDR2 YYEKEE (reference sequence). In nucleotides, the CDR3 is TGTGCCAGCAGCCCCGGGACGGTTTACAATCAGCCCCAGCATTTT. It yields the protein CASSPGTVYNQPQHF. Together with reference TRBV5-5 and TRBJ1-5, the CDR3 gives the full variable domain: DAGVTQSPTHLIKTRGQQVTLRCSPISGHKSVSWYQQVLGQGPQFIFQYYEKEERGRGNFPDRFSARQFPNYSSELNVNALLLGDSALYLCASSPGTVYNQPQHFGDGTRLSIL.

This chain links TRBV7-9 with TRBJ1-4; 7 bases align to TRBD1. Germline V gene lookup returns CDR1 SEHNR and CDR2 FQNEAQ (reference sequence). The CDR3 runs 13 residues. The V gene end was trimmed by 5 bases and the J gene end by 7 bases; junction bases not matched to a gene: 4. CDR3: CASSTSGGEKLFF. In DNA, the CDR3 is TGTGCCAGCAGCACCTCAGGGGGTGAAAAACTGTTTTTT. Filled out from reference TRBV7-9 and TRBJ1-4, the complete variable domain reads DTGVSQNPRHKITKRGQNVTFRCDPISEHNRLYWYRQTLGQGPEFLTYFQNEAQLEKSRLLSDRFSAERPKGSFSTLEIQRTEQGDSAMYLCASSTSGGEKLFFGSGTQLSVL.

This clonotype has more than one count but fewer than ten. This chain links TRBV3-1 with TRBJ2-4; TRBD2 matches 7 bases. The CDR3 consists of 17 residues. Losses at the gene ends were 2 bases for V and 0 bases for J; bases not matched to a gene: 7. Per germline, CDR1 LGHDT and CDR2 YNNKEL (reference sequence). The chain's CDR3 is CASSQQGLVGAKNIQYF. The CDR3 DNA follows: TGTGCCAGCAGCCAACAAGGACTAGTCGGAGCCAAAAACATTCAGTACTTC. Complete variable domain (other parts from reference TRBV3-1 and TRBJ2-4): DTAVSQTPKYLVTQMGNDKSIKCEQNLGHDTMYWYKQDSKKFLKIMFSYNNKELIINETVPNRFSPKSPDKAHLNLHINSLELGDSAVYFCASSQQGLVGAKNIQYFGAGTRLSVL.

This rearrangement joins TRBV28 to TRBJ2-7; 10 bases map to TRBD2. From germline, CDR1 is MDHEN and CDR2 SYDVKM. The CDR3 runs to 16 residues. V was clipped by 4 bases and J by 2 bases; unmatched bases: 8. The CDR3 sequence is CASSSGTSVIPYEQYF. The DNA of the CDR3 is TGTGCCAGCAGTTCCGGGACTAGCGTCATTCCCTACGAGCAGTACTTC.

This clonotype showed up just a few times. This sequence joins TRBV6-1 and TRBJ2-2; TRBD2 is a possible D gene (6 bases). Germline lookup yields CDR1 MNHNS and CDR2 SASEGT. With 2 bases removed from V and 7 bases from J, the gap between germline ends came to 17 bases. The length of the CDR3 is 16 residues. CDR3 region: CASSEYAGQGGGELFF. The CDR3 DNA sequence: TGTGCCAGCAGTGAATATGCGGGCCAGGGAGGCGGGGAGCTGTTTTTT.